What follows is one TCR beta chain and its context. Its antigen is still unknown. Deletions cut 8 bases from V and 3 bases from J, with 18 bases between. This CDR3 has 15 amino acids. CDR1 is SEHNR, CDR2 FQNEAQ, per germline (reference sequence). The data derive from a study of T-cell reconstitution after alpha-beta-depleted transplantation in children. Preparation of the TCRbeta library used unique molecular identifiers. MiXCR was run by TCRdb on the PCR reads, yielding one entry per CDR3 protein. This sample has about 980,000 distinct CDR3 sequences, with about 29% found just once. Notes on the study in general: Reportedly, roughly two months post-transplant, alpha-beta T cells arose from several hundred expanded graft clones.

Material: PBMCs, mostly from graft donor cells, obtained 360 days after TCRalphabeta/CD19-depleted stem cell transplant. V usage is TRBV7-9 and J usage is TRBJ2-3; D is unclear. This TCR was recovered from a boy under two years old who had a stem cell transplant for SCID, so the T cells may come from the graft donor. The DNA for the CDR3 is TGTGCCAGCGGACGCAGTTCGTCCATTACAGATACGCAGTATTTT. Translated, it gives CASGRSSSITDTQYF.